The 3 T cell receptor beta chains given below trace back to one sample, sequenced in a study of T-cell reconstitution after alpha-beta-depleted transplantation in children. Using unique molecular identifiers, the investigators prepared the TCRbeta library. Each CDR3 protein is one row after TCRdb ran MiXCR on the PCR reads. The repertoire holds about 370,000 distinct CDR3 sequences, with approximately 20% as singletons. Sequenced here: PBMCs from the stem cell graft donor, sampled from the stem cell graft. Receptors originate from a human donor who donated a stem cell graft to a child with acute myeloid leukemia.

This clonotype was observed a few times. This chain joins TRBV10-3 and TRBJ2-7; D is ambiguous. The ends were cut back, 6 bases at V and 3 bases at J, with 21 bases in the middle. Per germline, CDR1 ENHRY and CDR2 SYGVKD. The CDR3 is 16 residues long. CDR3 bases: TGTGCCATCAGGGATAGTATTGGGAACTCGGGCTACGAGCAGTACTTC. Residues: CAIRDSIGNSGYEQYF.

The J gene is TRBJ2-7, the V gene TRBV20-1; D possibly matches TRBD1 or TRBD2 (5 bases each). This CDR3 is 13 amino acids long. Trimming stripped 3 bases from V and 3 bases from J, with 12 bases between. The germline CDR1 and CDR2 sequences are DFQATT and SNEGSKA (reference sequence). CDR3 residues: CSASRESVYEQYF. Written as DNA, the CDR3 is TGCAGTGCTAGCAGGGAGTCAGTCTACGAGCAGTACTTC.

The chain is built from TRBV10-3 and TRBJ2-5; tentatively, D is TRBD2 (6 bases). CDR1 is ENHRY and CDR2 is SYGVKD in the germline V gene. The CDR3 extends over 15 amino acids. The ends were cut back, 4 bases at V and 4 bases at J, with 16 bases in the middle. The CDR3 loop reads CAISVERVRRETQYF. In DNA, the CDR3 is TGTGCCATCAGTGTTGAGCGGGTTCGGAGAGAGACCCAGTACTTC.